These 16 T cell receptor beta chains share one sample of origin, sequenced in a study of neurological immune-mediated disorders. TCRdb recomputed calls from the 5' RACE reads with MiXCR, one row per CDR3 protein. There are 25,000 or so distinct CDR3 sequences in the sample; approximately 13% occur only once, and 5.5% lies in the top ten. Time point here: technical triplicate 1. Sequencing input: CD4+ T cells from blood. These receptors all stem from a female donor with HTLV-1-associated myelopathy (HAM/TSP).

In this sample, this clonotype turned up many times. J is TRBJ2-1 and V is TRBV4-3; D remains unclear. Germline CDR1 reads LGHNA; CDR2 reads YSLEER. This CDR3 spans 12 amino acids. Between the trimmed V and J ends, which lost 4 bases and 3 bases, there was a span of 4 bases. The chain's CDR3 is CASSRDYNEQFF. The DNA for the CDR3 is TGCGCCAGCAGCCGGGACTACAATGAGCAGTTCTTC.

This clonotype was seen many times. V gene TRBV7-2 combines with J gene TRBJ2-7; possible D gene TRBD2, 5 bases. CDR1 and CDR2 from the germline V gene are SGHTA and FQGNSA. The CDR3 is made up of 15 amino acids. V lost 0 bases and J lost 2, with 11 bases in between. Here the CDR3 DNA reads TGTGCCAGCAGCTTAGCGGCGGGTAAACCCTACGAGCAGTACTTC. Its protein product is CASSLAAGKPYEQYF.

In its sample, this clonotype was seen many times. The V gene is TRBV5-1, the J gene TRBJ2-2; no firm D call. The CDR3 sequence is 13 residues long. Germline V gene sequence: CDR1 SGHRS, CDR2 YFSETQ. V shed 0 bases and J shed 8 bases, with 8 bases lying between them. DNA of the CDR3: TGCGCCAGCAGCTTGGGGTCCGGAGGGGAGCTGTTTTTT. Residues: CASSLGSGGELFF.

The chain is built from TRBV20-1 and TRBJ2-1; 10 nucleotides line up with TRBD2. V trimming: 6 bases; J trimming: 2 bases; junction bases outside the gene matches: 1. The CDR3 totals 13 residues. Germline CDR1 reads DFQATT; CDR2 reads SNEGSKA (reference sequence). CDR3 region: CSASGGAYNEQFF. CDR3 sequence (DNA): TGCAGTGCAAGCGGGGGGGCCTACAATGAGCAGTTCTTC.

This clonotype was seen ten or more times. The chain links TRBV24-1 to TRBJ2-1; possible D gene TRBD2, 6 bases. Trimming left V 10 bases short and J 0 bases short, with 9 bases between. The germline CDR1 and CDR2 sequences are KGHDR and SFDVKD. The length of the CDR3 is 13 residues. The CDR3 here is CATGLSSYNEQFF. The CDR3 nucleotides are TGTGCCACGGGACTGTCCTCCTACAATGAGCAGTTCTTC.

This clonotype was seen ten or more times. The chain joins TRBV3-1 to TRBJ2-7, with 7 bases that match TRBD1. CDR3 length equals 13 residues. Germline-derived CDR1 and CDR2 are LGHDT and YNNKEL (reference sequence). V shed 3 bases and J 5 bases; nucleotides not matched to a gene: 4. The DNA for the CDR3 is TGTGCCAGCAGCCACACAGACAGGGACGAGCAGTACTTC. Translating gives CASSHTDRDEQYF.

This clonotype was found many times. The genes are TRBV10-2 and TRBJ2-7, with a weak D call TRBD2 (5 bases). V shed 6 bases and J shed 2 bases, with 14 bases lying between them. The germline CDR1 and CDR2 sequences are WSHSY and SAAADI. The CDR3 extends over 14 amino acids. As DNA, the CDR3 is TGCGCCAGCAGCCCCGACGGGATGACCTACGAGCAGTACTTC. Amino acid sequence: CASSPDGMTYEQYF.

The sample holds many counts of this clonotype. This sequence joins TRBV5-1 and TRBJ2-2, with 8 bases aligning to TRBD2. This CDR3 is built from 15 residues. V shed 4 bases, J shed 5 bases, and the junction held 7 bases outside the gene matches. CDR1 SGHRS and CDR2 YFSETQ come from the germline V gene. The CDR3 spells CASSQASGRTGELFF. The CDR3 nucleotides read TGCGCCAGCAGCCAAGCTAGCGGGCGGACCGGGGAGCTGTTTTTT.

This clonotype was picked up many times. The chain recombines TRBV5-1 with TRBJ2-7; TRBD2 is a possible D gene (6 bases). V lost 4 bases and J lost 3, with 14 bases in between. CDR3 length: 14 residues. The germline CDR1 and CDR2 sequences are SGHRS and YFSETQ. The CDR3 region is CASSPRDSGYEQYF. The DNA of the CDR3 is TGCGCCAGCAGCCCGAGGGACTCAGGCTACGAGCAGTACTTC.

At least ten counts were recorded for this clonotype. The V call is TRBV20-1, the J call TRBJ1-4, with D perhaps TRBD1 (5 bases). Per the germline V gene, CDR1 is DFQATT and CDR2 is SNEGSKA (reference sequence). This CDR3 has 14 amino acids. V was clipped by 6 bases and J by 2 bases, with 13 bases between them. CDR3 nucleotide sequence: TGCAGTGCACAAGCCGGGACGACTAATGAAAAACTGTTTTTT. Translation gives CSAQAGTTNEKLFF.

This clonotype qualifies as medium-sized. The chain uses TRBV29-1 and TRBJ2-5; a possible D gene is TRBD2 (6 bases). This CDR3 region has 12 residues. V was clipped by 7 bases and J by 1 base, with 10 bases between them. The germline V gene has CDR1 SQVTM and CDR2 ANQGSEA. The CDR3 loop reads CSAKEGQETQYF. The CDR3 coding sequence is TGCAGCGCGAAGGAGGGCCAAGAGACCCAGTACTTC.

This clonotype was counted ten times or more. The chain employs TRBV6-5 and TRBJ2-7, with TRBD1 matching 9 bases. Germline V gene lookup returns CDR1 MNHEY and CDR2 SVGAGI. The CDR3 consists of 14 residues. The trim removed 6 bases at V and 2 bases at J, leaving 5 bases unmatched. Here the CDR3 reads CASSLGQGPYEQYF. CDR3 coding DNA: TGTGCCAGCAGCCTTGGACAGGGGCCCTACGAGCAGTACTTC.

This clonotype has at least ten counts. The rearrangement joins TRBV7-9 to TRBJ2-1; 8 positions match TRBD1. Germline values: CDR1 SEHNR, CDR2 FQNEAQ (reference sequence). With V trimmed by 5 bases and J by 2 bases, 5 bases remained unmatched. The CDR3 consists of 15 residues. CDR3 DNA: TGTGCCAGCAGCCGCGGACAGGGAACCTACAATGAGCAGTTCTTC. Translation gives CASSRGQGTYNEQFF.

The J gene is TRBJ2-1, the V gene TRBV5-1; TRBD1 matches at 7 bases. Germline loops: CDR1 SGHRS, CDR2 YFSETQ. This CDR3 region has 14 residues. The ends lost 3 bases at V and 7 bases at J; junction bases unmatched: 7. The CDR3 region is CASSSQYRGNEQFF. CDR3 sequence (DNA): TGCGCCAGCAGCTCGCAGTACAGGGGTAATGAGCAGTTCTTC.

The sample holds many counts of this clonotype. The chain's CDR3 is CSARKTGGDTQYF. The CDR3 nucleotides read TGCAGTGCTAGGAAGACGGGTGGAGATACGCAGTATTTT. V usage is TRBV20-1 and J usage is TRBJ2-3, with D unresolved. Germline CDR1 is DFQATT and CDR2 is SNEGSKA (reference sequence). The CDR3 runs 13 residues. V lost 3 bases and J lost 5, with 12 bases in between.

This clonotype was seen many times. The gene calls are TRBV6-1 and TRBJ1-2, with no clear D. The V gene's germline CDR1 is MNHNS and CDR2 SASEGT. There are 16 residues in the CDR3. Trimming removed 2 bases from V and 2 bases from J, with 15 bases in between. CDR3 nucleotide sequence: TGTGCCAGCAGTGAACCCGTCCGGAAGAAAAACTATGGCTACACCTTC. Its translation: CASSEPVRKKNYGYTF.